The clone carrying this TCR beta chain was seen repeatedly, ten times or more. Its antigen is not known. RNA transcripts were the template for amplifying TCR beta CDR3 regions. An initial round of RT-PCR targeting the TCR CDR3 relied on the HTBI primer set. TCRdb passed the multiplex PCR reads through MiXCR, listing each CDR3 protein once. The table includes 330,000 or so distinct CDR3 sequences, roughly 18% detected once. These data are taken from a study of T cells in Graves' hyperthyroidism and ophthalmopathy. Across the study: It was at initial diagnosis, before any treatment, that peripheral blood was collected. General study results and limits: The authors' 13 V-J model separated ophthalmopathy from stable hyperthyroidism.

The germline V and J ends were trimmed by 5 bases and 7 bases, with 8 bases remaining between them. Per the germline V gene, CDR1 is SEHNR and CDR2 is FQNEAQ (reference sequence). This CDR3 region has 12 residues. Criteria for exclusion of patients were uncontrolled infection, other autoimmune disease, pregnancy or lactation. This clonotype was obtained from a woman between 40 and 50 years old with Graves' ophthalmopathy. This chain links TRBV7-9 with TRBJ2-2; D is possibly TRBD2 (6 bases). Input material: blood. The CDR3 coding sequence is TGTGCCAGCAGCCCCGGGGGCGGGGAGCTGTTTTTT. This sequence encodes CASSPGGGELFF.